The text below deals with one T cell receptor beta chain. Clones were read by immunoSEQ multiplex PCR, and TCRdb kept only the in-frame ones, dropping some. The data show 65,000 to 85,000 clones, roughly 98% seen once. The data derive from a study of technical replicates of blood from several donors. The CDR3 length is 14 residues. Germline CDR1 reads MNHEY; CDR2 reads SMNVEV (reference sequence). V was pared by 5 bases and J by 2 bases, with 6 bases of the junction left unmatched. The receptor comes from a human donor in good health. The chain is built from TRBV27 and TRBJ2-7, with TRBD1 identical over 7 bases. Sequencing was carried out using T cells isolated from PBMCs. CDR3 bases: TGTGCCAGCAGTCCCGGGACAGAGACCTACGAGCAGTACTTC. Its translation: CASSPGTETYEQYF.